This entry concerns a single T cell receptor beta chain. Its specificity is unknown. These data come from a study of cytomegalovirus exposure and HLA in healthy donors. The study's findings and limits: A few chains linked to CMV were shown in vitro to be specific for CMV antigens. Rarity characterized most TCR sequences, yet some public TCRs appeared in many donors. A classifier reportedly called cytomegalovirus status with high sensitivity and specificity. The listing of roughly 160 TCR beta chains classed them as cytomegalovirus-associated.

Generated by immunoSEQ multiplex PCR, the TCRdb table keeps only in-frame clones and is missing some. The sample contains 90,000 to 120,000 clones, 95% of which appear only once. The V gene end was trimmed by 0 bases and the J gene end by 8 bases; junction bases not matched to a gene: 6. In germline, CDR1 is KGHSH, CDR2 LQKENI. The CDR3 has 15 residues. This rearrangement joins TRBV18 to TRBJ1-2; 10 bases are a match to TRBD1. The receptor's source is a woman aged 18-29 years in good health and CMV-seronegative. Sequencing used PBMCs. The DNA of the CDR3 is TGTGCCAGCTCACCACCCGTGACAGGGGGCGCGGGCTACACCTTC. As protein: CASSPPVTGGAGYTF. Supplemented by reference TRBV18 and TRBJ1-2, the full variable domain reads NAGVMQNPRHLVRRRGQEARLRCSPMKGHSHVYWYRQLPEEGLKFMVYLQKENIIDESGMPKERFSAEFPKEGPSILRIQQVVRGDSAAYFCASSPPVTGGAGYTFGSGTRLTVV.